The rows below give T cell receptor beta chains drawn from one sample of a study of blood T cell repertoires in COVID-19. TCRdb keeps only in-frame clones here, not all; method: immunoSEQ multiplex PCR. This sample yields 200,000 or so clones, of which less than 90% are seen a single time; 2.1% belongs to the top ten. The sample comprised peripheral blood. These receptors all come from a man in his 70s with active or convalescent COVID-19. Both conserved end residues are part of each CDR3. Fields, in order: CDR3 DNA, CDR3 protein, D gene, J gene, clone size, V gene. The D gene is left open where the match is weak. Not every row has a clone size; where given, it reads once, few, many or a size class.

DNA: TGCAGCGCGATGACAGGGGCAAAGATTAATGAAAAACTGTTTTTT
CDR3: CSAMTGAKINEKLFF
D: TRBD1
J: TRBJ1-4
size: -
V: TRBV29-1

DNA: TGTGCCAGCAGGGGCCGGATGAACACTGAAGCTTTCTTT
CDR3: CASRGRMNTEAFF
D: -
J: TRBJ1-1
size: -
V: TRBV11-2

DNA: TGTGCCAGCAGTTGGAGGGGCAGGTCTGAAAAACTGTTTTTT
CDR3: CASSWRGRSEKLFF
D: -
J: TRBJ1-4
size: -
V: TRBV6-5

DNA: TGTGCCAGCTCAGCCCATAGCGGTCTGGCGTACGAGCAGTACTTC
CDR3: CASSAHSGLAYEQYF
D: -
J: TRBJ2-7
size: -
V: TRBV18

DNA: TGTGCCAGCAGCTTAGTTAGCGGGTCCGAGCAGTACTTC
CDR3: CASSLVSGSEQYF
D: TRBD2
J: TRBJ2-7
size: -
V: TRBV7-9

DNA: TGTGCCACCAGCAGAGACGGATTGGGCAGCTTTTTAGATACGCAGTATTTT
CDR3: CATSRDGLGSFLDTQYF
D: -
J: TRBJ2-3
size: -
V: TRBV15

DNA: TGTGCCAGCAGCCCCGGACAGGGAAATGAAAAACTGTTTTTT
CDR3: CASSPGQGNEKLFF
D: TRBD1
J: TRBJ1-4
size: -
V: TRBV7-9

DNA: TGCGCCAGCAGCTTATCCTCAACGGATATACGAAGGAGGAACACTGAAGCTTTCTTT
CDR3: CASSLSSTDIRRRNTEAFF
D: -
J: TRBJ1-1
size: -
V: TRBV5-1

DNA: TGTGCCAGCAGTTTATCAGGACGGCGTTTGGGAGATGAGCAGTTCTTC
CDR3: CASSLSGRRLGDEQFF
D: -
J: TRBJ2-1
size: -
V: TRBV28

DNA: TGTGCCACAGACAGGCAGAGCTCCTATAATTCACCCCTCCACTTT
CDR3: CATDRQSSYNSPLHF
D: -
J: TRBJ1-6
size: -
V: TRBV6-1

DNA: TGCGCCAGCAGCTGGGGACAACCGGAAGAGACCCAGTACTTC
CDR3: CASSWGQPEETQYF
D: -
J: TRBJ2-5
size: -
V: TRBV5-1

DNA: TGTGCCTGGAGCAGCGGGTATGAGCAGTTCTTC
CDR3: CAWSSGYEQFF
D: -
J: TRBJ2-1
size: -
V: TRBV30

DNA: TGTGCCAGCAGCCCAAAGCCCCCTCGGGGTAACTATGGCTACACCTTC
CDR3: CASSPKPPRGNYGYTF
D: -
J: TRBJ1-2
size: -
V: TRBV28

DNA: TGTGCCACCCAATCGACAGGGCGAGAGACCCAGTACTTC
CDR3: CATQSTGRETQYF
D: TRBD1
J: TRBJ2-5
size: -
V: TRBV7-9

DNA: TGTGCCAGCAGCTTAGGCAGCGTGAAAGAGACCCAGTACTTC
CDR3: CASSLGSVKETQYF
D: -
J: TRBJ2-5
size: few
V: TRBV7-8

DNA: TGTGCCAGCACCCGGGACAGATTCTCCCCCCTCCACTTT
CDR3: CASTRDRFSPLHF
D: TRBD1
J: TRBJ1-6
size: -
V: TRBV28

DNA: TGTGCCAGCAGAGATCCCAGGGAATTAGGGGAGCAGTACTTC
CDR3: CASRDPRELGEQYF
D: -
J: TRBJ2-7
size: -
V: TRBV28

DNA: TGTGCCAGCGGGGGACATACCTTCGTCGAGCAGTACTTC
CDR3: CASGGHTFVEQYF
D: -
J: TRBJ2-7
size: -
V: TRBV27

DNA: TGTGCCAGCAGCAATTCCCGGGGTGTCACTGAAGCTTTCTTT
CDR3: CASSNSRGVTEAFF
D: -
J: TRBJ1-1
size: -
V: TRBV21-1

DNA: TGTGCCAGTAGTATTTCAGGGGGCAACCAGCCCCAGCATTTT
CDR3: CASSISGGNQPQHF
D: TRBD1
J: TRBJ1-5
size: -
V: TRBV19